This entry describes one T cell receptor (beta chain). Per the original data handling: Cell counts per sample came from amplifying reference gene primers. Sequencing was performed with immunoSEQ multiplex PCR; in TCRdb, only in-frame clones are kept and a portion is missing. Clone size and V and J calls were adopted from that table, with D and trimming inferred from the DNA. The repertoire has about 150,000 clones, 70% to 90% of them found once; the top ten carry approximately 5%. These data come from a study of blood T cell repertoires in COVID-19. About the study: Acute and convalescent COVID-19 specimens originated in the United States, Italy and Spain.

V dropped 0 bases and J dropped 7; count of bases not matched to a gene: 6. Germline V lookup: CDR1 SGHRS, CDR2 YFSETQ. The CDR3 consists of 15 residues. What was sequenced was peripheral blood. This TCR derives from a woman aged 50 to 60 with acute or convalescent COVID-19. The gene calls are TRBV5-1 and TRBJ1-5; TRBD1 matches 8 bases. CDR3 amino acids: CASSLEGQGGQPQHF. The CDR3 DNA reads as TGCGCCAGCAGCTTGGAAGGACAGGGAGGGCAGCCCCAGCATTTT.